This TCR beta chain was captured in a study of blood T cell repertoires in COVID-19. Looking at the study overall: Both acute and convalescent COVID-19 samples were obtained from the United States, Italy and Spain. Sample material is recorded as cDNA or gDNA derived from T cells, B-cell-depleted T cells, or PBMCs.

Generated by immunoSEQ multiplex PCR, the TCRdb table keeps only in-frame clones and is missing some. The sample includes under 300,000 clones, approximately 82% seen only once; the top ten take 5.7%. Germline-derived CDR1 and CDR2 are SEHNR and FQNEAQ (reference sequence). Trimming removed 4 bases at V and 4 bases at J, with 19 bases between. The CDR3 length is 16 residues. The sequenced sample consisted of peripheral blood. The J gene is TRBJ2-5, the V gene TRBV7-9; TRBD2 might be the D (7 bases). The source of this sequence is a man of 80 years or more with acute or convalescent COVID-19. The CDR3 protein is CASSSGGGGAGETQYF. The CDR3 coding sequence is TGTGCCAGCAGCTCGGGGGGCGGTGGGGCCGGAGAGACCCAGTACTTC. The full variable domain, completed using reference TRBV7-9 and TRBJ2-5, is DTGVSQNPRHKITKRGQNVTFRCDPISEHNRLYWYRQTLGQGPEFLTYFQNEAQLEKSRLLSDRFSAERPKGSFSTLEIQRTEQGDSAMYLCASSSGGGGAGETQYFGPGTRLLVL.